A selection of T cell receptor beta chains follows, all from one sample in a study of T cells in Graves' hyperthyroidism and ophthalmopathy. TCRdb itself ran the multiplex PCR reads through MiXCR, one entry per CDR3 protein. Of some 620,000 distinct CDR3 sequences in the sample, 15% to 20% are singletons; the top ten hold 3.8%. Sequencing was performed on blood. The receptor set was obtained from a woman in her twenties or thirties with Graves' hyperthyroidism. Each CDR3 is given with its conserved first and last residue. D genes are given only for firm matches. Size tells how often a clone was seen (once, few, many) or the class of an expanded clone, and some rows leave it out.

clone size	J gene	V gene	D gene	CDR3 DNA	CDR3 protein
many	TRBJ2-1	TRBV12-3/TRBV12-4	TRBD2	TGTGCCAGCAGTTCCCCTAGCGGGAGCAATGAGCAGTTCTTC	CASSSPSGSNEQFF
many	TRBJ2-7	TRBV6-2/TRBV6-3	-	TGTGCCAGCAATTTGGCGGTATCCTACGAGCAGTACTTC	CASNLAVSYEQYF
many	TRBJ1-1	TRBV20-1	-	TGCAGTGCTAGTCCCCAGGCGAGCATCACTGAAGCTTTCTTT	CSASPQASITEAFF
-	TRBJ2-3	TRBV9	TRBD2	TGTGCCAGCAGCGTAGGACTAGCGGGTCCCTCCGCAGATACGCAGTATTTT	CASSVGLAGPSADTQYF
many	TRBJ2-7	TRBV15	TRBD1	TGTGCCACCAGCAGAGTAGGGACAGCGGTCGACGAGCAGTACTTC	CATSRVGTAVDEQYF
many	TRBJ2-3	TRBV7-8	TRBD2	TGTGCCAGCAGCTTACTAAACGGGAGGAACACAGATACGCAGTATTTT	CASSLLNGRNTDTQYF
-	TRBJ1-6	TRBV5-1	TRBD1	TGCGCCAGCAGCTCGACCGGGACAGATAATTCACCCCTCCACTTT	CASSSTGTDNSPLHF
many	TRBJ1-2	TRBV12-3/TRBV12-4	-	TGTGCCAGCAGTTATTCCGGGTCGGATGGCTACACCTTC	CASSYSGSDGYTF
many	TRBJ2-2	TRBV28	-	TGTGCCAGCAGTTTATTGGGAGGGACAGGTCTTTACGGGGAGCTGTTTTTT	CASSLLGGTGLYGELFF
-	TRBJ1-1	TRBV7-9	-	TGTGCCAGCAGCTTATTAGCCCCGGAGGAGACTGAAGCTTTCTTT	CASSLLAPEETEAFF
few	TRBJ2-1	TRBV28	TRBD2	TGTGCCAGCAGTTTTACTAGCGAGATATCCTACAATGAGCAGTTCTTC	CASSFTSEISYNEQFF
many	TRBJ2-1	TRBV15	-	TGTGCCACCAGCAGAGCGGGGCAAGCCAATGAGCAGTTCTTC	CATSRAGQANEQFF
-	TRBJ2-3	TRBV9	-	TGTGCCAGCAGCGGGGGGAGGTGGTCAGATACGCAGTATTTT	CASSGGRWSDTQYF
-	TRBJ2-6	TRBV4-1	-	TGCGCCAGCAGCCAATTCTTATTAGCAACAGGGCCAAGCTCTGGGGCCAACGTCCTGACTTTC	CASSQFLLATGPSSGANVLTF
many	TRBJ2-7	TRBV7-9	TRBD1	TGTGCCAGCAGCTTAGGGGACAGCCCCTACGAGCAGTACTTC	CASSLGDSPYEQYF
-	TRBJ1-5	TRBV19	-	TGTGCCAGTAGTATAACTCCAATTGTTTCGGCGCGGCAGCCCCAGCATTTT	CASSITPIVSARQPQHF
-	TRBJ2-3	TRBV7-3	TRBD2	TGTGCCAGCAGCTTAACTTCGACTAGCGGATCTAGCACAGATACGCAGTATTTT	CASSLTSTSGSSTDTQYF
-	TRBJ1-3	TRBV28	TRBD1	TGTGCCAGCAGTTTCGAGGGGGCGGCGGGAAACACCATATATTTT	CASSFEGAAGNTIYF
many	TRBJ1-2	TRBV5-5	TRBD1	TGTGCCAGCAGCCCGCACCGCTCCGGGACAGGAGACGGCTACACCTTC	CASSPHRSGTGDGYTF
many	TRBJ2-7	TRBV20-1	TRBD1	TGCAGTGCTCGCCGGTGGGACAGCTACTCCTACGAGCAGTACTTC	CSARRWDSYSYEQYF
many	TRBJ1-2	TRBV30	TRBD1	TGTGCCTGGAGTGGAGGACAGGTGGGCCGTGGCTACACCTTC	CAWSGGQVGRGYTF
-	TRBJ2-2	TRBV28	TRBD2	TGTGCCAGCTGTCCTAGCGGGAGGGCGAACACCGGGGAGCTGTTTTTT	CASCPSGRANTGELFF
few	TRBJ2-5	TRBV5-6	-	TGTGCCAGCAGCTCGGGGACCCTTGAGGAGACCCAGTACTTC	CASSSGTLEETQYF
many	TRBJ1-3	TRBV5-1	-	TGCGCCAGCAGCTTCCTTCCATTCGAACACTCTGGAAACACCATATATTTT	CASSFLPFEHSGNTIYF
many	TRBJ2-3	TRBV28	-	TGTGCCAGCAGTCTAGGGGGACTCCACACAGATACGCAGTATTTT	CASSLGGLHTDTQYF
many	TRBJ1-1	TRBV5-1	-	TGCGCCAGCAGCTTGTTGCAGGGGCGAGGCACTGAAGCTTTCTTT	CASSLLQGRGTEAFF
-	TRBJ2-7	TRBV15	TRBD2	TGTGCCACCAGCAGAGATCTAGCGGTAGCCTACGAGCAGTACTTC	CATSRDLAVAYEQYF
few	TRBJ2-3	TRBV19	TRBD2	TGTGCCAGTACCCACCAGCCGGGACTACCAACAGATACGCAGTATTTT	CASTHQPGLPTDTQYF
few	TRBJ2-5	TRBV7-6	TRBD1	TGTGCCAGCAGCTTAGCGGGACAGACAGAGACCCAGTACTTC	CASSLAGQTETQYF
many	TRBJ1-1	TRBV20-1	TRBD1	TGCAGTGCTAGACAGGGGGAATGGACTGAAGCTTTCTTT	CSARQGEWTEAFF
-	TRBJ2-7	TRBV28	TRBD2	TGTGCCAGCAGTTTTGTCGGGGGGAGGGCATACGAGCGGTACTTC	CASSFVGGRAYERYF
-	TRBJ2-7	TRBV4-3	-	TGCGCCAGCAGCCAAGCCAGGGGTTGGGGCGAGCAGTACTTC	CASSQARGWGEQYF
many	TRBJ2-1	TRBV7-2	TRBD1	TGTGCCAGCAGCATCCGCGCCAGGACAGGGTTGATTTTTAGGAATGAGCAGTTCTTC	CASSIRARTGLIFRNEQFF
-	TRBJ2-1	TRBV20-1	TRBD2	TGCAGTGCTAGGAAGACTAGCGGTGGACTCGCGCAGTTCTTC	CSARKTSGGLAQFF
many	TRBJ2-7	TRBV11-2	TRBD1	TGTGCCAGCAGCCCGGACAGGGTACCTAGACACGAGCAGTACTTC	CASSPDRVPRHEQYF
few	TRBJ1-5	TRBV12-3/TRBV12-4	TRBD1	TGTGCCAGCAGAATTAACAGGGGGAGCCAGCCCCAGCATTTT	CASRINRGSQPQHF
many	TRBJ1-1	TRBV7-9	-	TGTGCCAGCCTACAGATGAACACTGAAGCTTTCTTT	CASLQMNTEAFF
many	TRBJ2-1	TRBV27	TRBD1	TGTGCCAAGGGACAGGGGGCATACAATGAGCAGTTCTTC	CAKGQGAYNEQFF
-	TRBJ2-3	TRBV7-2	-	TGTGCCAGCAGCCCCCAGGTGGGAGGTGATACGCAGTATTTT	CASSPQVGGDTQYF
many	TRBJ2-3	TRBV12-3/TRBV12-4	TRBD2	TGTGCCAGCAGTTTAGCCTCACTAGCGGGAGAGTCTGATACGCAGTATTTT	CASSLASLAGESDTQYF
-	TRBJ2-1	TRBV7-8	-	TGTGCCAGCAGTCGTAGTAACGGAATCAATGAGCAGTTCTTC	CASSRSNGINEQFF
-	TRBJ1-1	TRBV7-3	-	TGTGCCAGCAGCTTAACGGTGACATTTACGAACACTGAAGCTTTCTTT	CASSLTVTFTNTEAFF
many	TRBJ1-2	TRBV12-3/TRBV12-4	-	TGTGCCAGCAGCCCGACTCCGGAGGGGTCCGGTAGCTACACCTTC	CASSPTPEGSGSYTF
many	TRBJ2-1	TRBV3-1	TRBD2	TGTGCCAGCAGCCCAGGACTAGCGGGAGGCTTCGATGAGCAGTTCTTC	CASSPGLAGGFDEQFF
-	TRBJ1-5	TRBV19	-	TGTGCCAGCCTAATTAAGGGAGGAGATCAGCCCCAGCATTTT	CASLIKGGDQPQHF
few	TRBJ2-7	TRBV29-1	-	TGCAGCGTTGATGCGGGGACTTACGAGCAGTACTTC	CSVDAGTYEQYF
many	TRBJ2-7	TRBV20-1	TRBD2	TGCAGTGCAATGGGACCGGGGGGCGAGCAGTACTTC	CSAMGPGGEQYF
many	TRBJ1-4	TRBV28	-	TGTGCCAGCAGCTATACCGGGCCCGAGAATGAAAAACTGTTTTTT	CASSYTGPENEKLFF
-	TRBJ2-7	TRBV18	-	TGTGCCAGCTCCCTCAGGGGGGCCAGAGCCTACGAGCAGTACTTC	CASSLRGARAYEQYF
many	TRBJ2-2	TRBV5-1	TRBD2	TGCGCCAGCAGCTTGTACAGCGGGAGTGGAACCGGGGAGCTGTTTTTT	CASSLYSGSGTGELFF
few	TRBJ2-1	TRBV27	-	TGTGCCAGCAGTGCCCCGGGAGCCCCCTCCTACAATGAGCAGTTCTTC	CASSAPGAPSYNEQFF
many	TRBJ1-1	TRBV28	-	TGTGCCAGCGACTCTGTAACAGGGTACACTATGAACACTGAAGCTTTCTTT	CASDSVTGYTMNTEAFF
many	TRBJ2-7	TRBV12-3/TRBV12-4	TRBD1	TGTGCCAGCAGTTTAGTCGGGACAGTCTACTCCTACGAGCAGTACTTC	CASSLVGTVYSYEQYF